The 27 T cell receptor beta chains given below trace back to one sample, sequenced in a study of T cell responses to AZD1222 COVID-19 vaccine. The table came from immunoSEQ multiplex PCR; TCRdb's copy has only in-frame clones and leaves some out. The table lists more than 95,000 clones, 88% of them singletons, with around 3.8% in the top ten. Sequenced here: peripheral blood, sampled 28 days after the second AZD1222 dose. The receptors originated from an adult who received the AZD1222 COVID-19 vaccine.

This rearrangement joins TRBV29-1 to TRBJ2-2; maybe TRBD1 (5 bases). V dropped 4 bases and J dropped 1 base, with 7 bases sitting between them. The germline gives CDR1 SQVTM, CDR2 ANQGSEA. The CDR3 runs to 13 residues. CDR3 DNA sequence: TGCAGCGTTGGACAGCTGAACACCGGGGAGCTGTTTTTT. It specifies CSVGQLNTGELFF.

This sequence joins TRBV19 and TRBJ2-7; D perhaps matches TRBD1 (7 bases). CDR3 size: 13 residues. Trimming pared 5 bases from V and 5 bases from J, leaving 13 bases between. In germline, CDR1 is LNHDA, CDR2 SQIVND (reference sequence). This chain's CDR3 is CASSQGRGDEQYF. In DNA, the CDR3 is TGTGCCAGTAGTCAAGGCAGGGGGGACGAGCAGTACTTC. Variable domain in full (rest from reference TRBV19 and TRBJ2-7): DGGITQSPKYLFRKEGQNVTLSCEQNLNHDAMYWYRQDPGQGLRLIYYSQIVNDFQKGDIAEGYSVSREKKESFPLTVTSAQKNPTAFYLCASSQGRGDEQYFGPGTRLTVT.

The chain recombines TRBV5-5 with TRBJ1-5; maybe TRBD1 (6 bases). Looked up from germline, CDR1 is SGHKS and CDR2 is YYEKEE (reference sequence). The CDR3 runs 16 residues. Trimming shortened V by 3 bases and J by 7 bases, and 20 bases separated the two germline ends. CDR3 loop: CASSYGDRGRGQPQHF. Written as DNA, the CDR3 is TGTGCCAGCAGCTATGGGGACCGGGGGAGGGGGCAGCCCCAGCATTTT.

V usage is TRBV2 and J usage is TRBJ2-2; unclear D gene. Germline V gene lookup returns CDR1 SNHLY and CDR2 FYNNEI. Trimming pared 0 bases from V and 1 base from J, leaving 6 bases between. The CDR3 is 15 amino acids. CDR3 nucleotide sequence: TGTGCCAGCAGTGAAGCGACTGTGAACACCGGGGAGCTGTTTTTT. Its protein product is CASSEATVNTGELFF.

The rearrangement uses TRBV4-1 and TRBJ2-1; D uncertain. CDR1 and CDR2 (germline): MGHRA, YSYEKL. The CDR3 runs to 18 residues. V lost 2 bases, J lost 2 bases, and 19 bases lay in between. CDR3 loop: CASSQKATWTATYNEQFF. The CDR3 DNA sequence: TGCGCCAGCAGCCAAAAAGCCACCTGGACGGCTACCTACAATGAGCAGTTCTTC.

V gene TRBV7-7 combines with J gene TRBJ2-3; no reliable D call. Trimming removed 5 bases at V and 1 base at J, with 13 bases between. Germline values: CDR1 SSHAT, CDR2 FNYEAQ (reference sequence). CDR3 length: 15 residues. The CDR3 reads CASSPRRDGTDTQYF. In DNA form, the CDR3 reads TGTGCCAGCAGCCCGAGACGAGACGGCACAGATACGCAGTATTTT.

This clone has just one count. The chain recombines TRBV9 with TRBJ2-7; TRBD2 matches at 8 bases. The CDR3 has 14 amino acids. The ends lost 0 bases at V and 4 bases at J; junction bases unmatched: 3. Germline lookup yields CDR1 SGDLS and CDR2 YYNGEE. CDR3 in DNA: TGTGCCAGCAGCGTAGGAGAGCGGGGGTACGAGCAGTACTTC. It codes for CASSVGERGYEQYF.

The chain has TRBV18 and TRBJ1-3; the D gene is possibly TRBD1 (5 bases). V was cut by 0 bases and J by 2 bases, with 8 bases left in between. From germline, CDR1 is KGHSH and CDR2 LQKENI. The CDR3 is 15 amino acids. As DNA, the CDR3 is TGTGCCAGCTCACCACCAGCCAGGGCTGGAAACACCATATATTTT. As protein: CASSPPARAGNTIYF.

The CDR3: CASSRTGTSGTGYNEQFF. The CDR3, as DNA: TGTGCCAGCAGTAGGACCGGGACTAGCGGGACTGGCTACAATGAGCAGTTCTTC. V and J are TRBV2 and TRBJ2-1, with 13 bases lining up with TRBD2. The CDR3 contains 18 residues. Germline V gives CDR1 SNHLY, CDR2 FYNNEI. The trim removed 5 bases at V and 3 bases at J, leaving 10 bases unmatched.

The V gene is TRBV5-6, the J gene TRBJ1-2; no clear D. From germline, CDR1 is SGHDT and CDR2 YYEEEE. The V and J ends lost 0 bases and 2 bases respectively, with 11 bases between them. The CDR3 spans 15 residues. The CDR3 here is CASSLDAVSNYGYTF. The CDR3 coding sequence is TGTGCCAGCAGCTTGGACGCGGTTTCAAACTATGGCTACACCTTC.

V is TRBV2 and J is TRBJ2-1; no firm D call. Trimming took off 1 base at V and 7 bases at J, with 17 bases between the two ends. The germline V gene has CDR1 SNHLY and CDR2 FYNNEI. The CDR3 is 16 amino acids. CDR3 in amino acids: CASSEGPAPWENEQFF. CDR3 DNA sequence: TGTGCCAGCAGTGAAGGGCCAGCTCCCTGGGAAAATGAGCAGTTCTTC.

The chain joins TRBV28 to TRBJ2-2; D possibly corresponds to TRBD1 (6 bases). CDR1 and CDR2 (germline): MDHEN, SYDVKM. V was pared by 4 bases and J by 6 bases, with 18 bases between. The CDR3 sequence is 16 residues long. The DNA of the CDR3 is TGTGCCAGCAGTTCGTTTGAGAGGGGGATGGCCGGGGAGCTGTTTTTT. Residues: CASSSFERGMAGELFF.

The chain combines TRBV7-5 with TRBJ2-5. TRBV7-5 is marked as a pseudogene. This CDR3 contains 12 residues. The CDR3 nucleotides read TGTGTCAGAAGCTTAGTCCGGGACGACCAGTACTTC. Its protein product is CVRSLVRDDQYF.

The gene calls are TRBV18 and TRBJ1-5; no reliable D call. V lost 1 base to trimming and J lost 0 bases, with 10 bases between them. This CDR3 has 16 residues. Germline V lookup: CDR1 KGHSH, CDR2 LQKENI. Here the CDR3 reads CASSPLMDPSNQPQHF. The CDR3 DNA sequence: TGTGCCAGCTCACCACTGATGGATCCTAGCAATCAGCCCCAGCATTTT.

This sequence joins TRBV3-1 (or the pseudogene TRBV3-2) and TRBJ1-2, with D possibly TRBD1 on 5 matching bases. The CDR3 runs 17 residues. The germline gives CDR1 LGHDT, CDR2 YNNKEL (reference sequence). Trimming shortened V by 4 bases and J by 7 bases, and 25 bases separated the two germline ends. The CDR3: CASSPENQDSGSGGYTF. CDR3 coding DNA: TGTGCCAGCAGCCCCGAAAATCAAGACAGTGGATCGGGTGGCTACACCTTC.

The chain uses TRBV7-9 and TRBJ1-2; D not resolved. The length of the CDR3 is 12 residues. V dropped 2 bases and J dropped 7 bases, with 8 bases sitting between them. Germline lookup yields CDR1 SEHNR and CDR2 FQNEAQ (reference sequence). CDR3 nucleotides: TGTGCCAGCAGCTTACCTAGTACTGGCTACACCTTC. Its protein is CASSLPSTGYTF.

Worth noting for this clone: An end of the junction differs from the germline gene, which may be a read error. V and J are TRBV7-3 and TRBJ2-1; D possibly uses TRBD1 or TRBD2 (5 bases each). This CDR3 contains 13 residues. Germline V gives CDR1 SGHTA, CDR2 FQGTGA. CDR3 sequence (DNA): TGTGCCAGCAGCTTGACGGCGAGGGACCCCATCCTCTTC. It encodes CASSLTARDPILF.

V is TRBV2 and J is TRBJ1-2; 9 nucleotides match TRBD1. This CDR3 has 14 amino acids. The V gene end was trimmed by 4 bases and the J gene end by 5 bases; junction bases not matched to a gene: 5. The germline CDR1 and CDR2 sequences are SNHLY and FYNNEI. The CDR3 coding sequence is TGTGCCAGCAGTGCAAGACAGGGGGAGTATGGCTACACCTTC. As protein: CASSARQGEYGYTF.

In DNA form, the CDR3 reads TGTGCCATTGGGGCGGGGGTTTTTGGCGGAAACACCATATATTTT. Encoded protein: CAIGAGVFGGNTIYF. The chain has TRBV28 and TRBJ1-3, with a tentative D call TRBD1 (5 bases). The V end lost 10 bases, the J end lost 4 bases, and 20 bases lay between the germline ends. Germline V gene sequence: CDR1 MDHEN, CDR2 SYDVKM. The CDR3 is 15 amino acids. Looking up the rest from reference TRBV28 and TRBJ1-3 gives the full variable domain: DVKVTQSSRYLVKRTGEKVFLECVQDMDHENMFWYRQDPGLGLRLIYFSYDVKMKEKGDIPEGYSVSREKKERFSLILESASTNQTSMYLCAIGAGVFGGNTIYFGEGSWLTVV.

This chain connects TRBV18 to TRBJ1-2; D ambiguous. Per the germline V gene, CDR1 is KGHSH and CDR2 is LQKENI. The V and J ends lost 2 bases and 6 bases respectively, with 10 bases between them. The CDR3 is 13 amino acids. CDR3 loop: CASSPVREHGYTF. The CDR3 DNA follows: TGTGCCAGCTCACCAGTGAGGGAACATGGCTACACCTTC. Drawing the rest from reference TRBV18 and TRBJ1-2, the complete variable domain is NAGVMQNPRHLVRRRGQEARLRCSPMKGHSHVYWYRQLPEEGLKFMVYLQKENIIDESGMPKERFSAEFPKEGPSILRIQQVVRGDSAAYFCASSPVREHGYTFGSGTRLTVV.

This chain uses TRBV30 with TRBJ2-1; 10 nucleotides match TRBD2. CDR3 size: 14 residues. From germline, CDR1 is GTSNPN and CDR2 SVGIG (reference sequence). V shed 3 bases and J 10 bases; nucleotides not matched to a gene: 9. For the CDR3, the DNA is TGTGCCTGGAGGACGGGGCTAGCGGGGGACGAGCAGTTCTTC. Translated, it gives CAWRTGLAGDEQFF.

This rearrangement joins TRBV5-1 to TRBJ1-1; no definite D call. This CDR3 spans 14 amino acids. Trimming left V 3 bases short and J 1 base short, with 10 bases between. CDR1 and CDR2 from the germline V gene are SGHRS and YFSETQ. The CDR3 DNA follows: TGCGCCAGCAGCTCTACTCTAGGGAACACTGAAGCTTTCTTT. This gives the protein CASSSTLGNTEAFF.

The rearrangement joins TRBV9 to TRBJ2-7; TRBD1 or TRBD2 may be the D gene (6 bases each). Trimming left V 0 bases short and J 2 bases short, with 15 bases between. The CDR3 is 16 residues long. The germline gives CDR1 SGDLS, CDR2 YYNGEE. The CDR3 region is CASSVAGGGPPYEQYF. The CDR3 DNA reads as TGTGCCAGCAGCGTAGCCGGGGGCGGTCCCCCCTACGAGCAGTACTTC.

A few counts support this clone. CDR3 bases: TGTGCCAGCAGACTAGAGTGGAACACTGAAGCTTTCTTT. It is translated as CASRLEWNTEAFF. The J gene is TRBJ1-1, the V gene TRBV3-1 (or the pseudogene TRBV3-2); no clear D gene. CDR3 length: 13 residues. V lost 6 bases and J lost 1, with 9 bases in between. The germline CDR1 and CDR2 sequences are LGHDT and YNNKEL (reference sequence).

This chain connects TRBV9 to TRBJ2-3, with 12 bases aligning to TRBD2. Germline V CDR1 and CDR2: SGDLS, YYNGEE. The CDR3 is made up of 18 amino acids. Losses at the gene ends were 4 bases for V and 5 bases for J; bases not matched to a gene: 14. CDR3 sequence (DNA): TGTGCCAGCAGCCCCCTTGGGCTAGCGGGAGGGCAGAAAGATACGCAGTATTTT. This codes for CASSPLGLAGGQKDTQYF. The whole variable domain, remainder taken from reference TRBV9 and TRBJ2-3, is DSGVTQTPKHLITATGQRVTLRCSPRSGDLSVYWYQQSLDQGLQFLIQYYNGEERAKGNILERFSAQQFPDLHSELNLSSLELGDSALYFCASSPLGLAGGQKDTQYFGPGTRLTVL.

The rearrangement joins TRBV27 to TRBJ2-7; 10 bases map to TRBD2. Trimming at V came to 11 bases and at J to 2 bases, leaving 18 bases not matched to a gene. CDR1 is MNHEY, CDR2 SMNVEV, per germline (reference sequence). There are 17 residues in the CDR3. CDR3 nucleotides: TGTGCCTCTTCGCCTCGGGCGGCCACTAGCGGGACCTACGAGCAGTACTTC. Translating it yields CASSPRAATSGTYEQYF.

This clone appeared once. The CDR3 DNA reads TGTGCCAGCTCACCAGGGACCAAGAACACTGAAGCTTTCTTT. As protein: CASSPGTKNTEAFF. The chain is built from TRBV18 and TRBJ1-1; D is possibly TRBD1 (5 bases). The germline CDR1 and CDR2 sequences are KGHSH and LQKENI. Trimming left V 2 bases short and J 1 base short, with 8 bases between. CDR3 length equals 14 residues. Full variable domain (remainder filled in from reference TRBV18 and TRBJ1-1): NAGVMQNPRHLVRRRGQEARLRCSPMKGHSHVYWYRQLPEEGLKFMVYLQKENIIDESGMPKERFSAEFPKEGPSILRIQQVVRGDSAAYFCASSPGTKNTEAFFGQGTRLTVV.